This T cell receptor beta chain was sequenced during a study of persistence of HIV-infected CD4 T cells. Study summary: Up to about 200 mL blood was drawn at multiple time points; a couple of donors had single-time leukapheresis. Anti-CD3/anti-CD28 stimulation activated a higher proportion of cells than antigen stimulation, with lower memory fraction.

Sequencing used immunoSEQ version 4 in survey mode. Here immunoSEQ multiplex PCR was the method, and the copy in TCRdb shows in-frame clones only, minus some. The sample includes approximately 45,000 clones, around 90% of them seen just once. Trimming left V 10 bases short and J 7 bases short, with 16 bases between. The CDR3 extends over 12 amino acids. Germline-derived CDR1 and CDR2 are ENHRY and SYGVKD. This nonspecific control used anti-CD3/anti-CD28 bead stimulation of CD4+ T cells. Responding CD4+ T cells were sorted by upregulation of both CD40 ligand and CD69. As concerns this clone: The antigen is undetermined.

The chain carries TRBV10-3 and TRBJ1-2; weak D call: TRBD1 (6 bases). The clonotype originates from an adult woman with HIV who was CMV-seropositive. The sequencing here drew on CD4+ T cells sorted from PBMCs after roughly 18-hour stimulation, taken from a patient who received antiretroviral therapy. The CDR3, as DNA: TGTGCCACATCGGGGGGCCGGAGTGGCTACACCTTC. It codes for CATSGGRSGYTF.